The present entry profiles one T cell receptor (beta chain) with its context. Using immunoSEQ multiplex PCR, the repertoire was profiled, and TCRdb retains in-frame clones only, with some absent. Among some 490,000 clones listed, over 70% were seen once. This CDR3 contains 15 residues. Losses at the gene ends were 2 bases for V and 3 bases for J; bases not matched to a gene: 3. Germline values: CDR1 KGHSH, CDR2 LQKENI. This entry comes from a study of shared clonotypes between healthy human individuals. Material: PBMCs. The gene calls are TRBV18 and TRBJ2-2, with 7 bases lining up with TRBD1. This clonotype was sampled from a woman between 40 and 55 years old in good health. Some clones in this sample may be carry-over from other donors' samples. CDR3 residues: CASSPSQGYTGELFF. The DNA of the CDR3 is TGTGCCAGCTCACCATCACAGGGGTACACCGGGGAGCTGTTTTTT. The full variable domain, its missing parts supplied by reference TRBV18 and TRBJ2-2, is NAGVMQNPRHLVRRRGQEARLRCSPMKGHSHVYWYRQLPEEGLKFMVYLQKENIIDESGMPKERFSAEFPKEGPSILRIQQVVRGDSAAYFCASSPSQGYTGELFFGEGSRLTVL.